Below are 5 T cell receptor beta chains sequenced from a single sample in a study of vaccination effects on CD4 cells after COVID-19. No cognate antigen is known for these TCRs. Sequencing followed a ViraFEST assay step that expanded antigen-specific CD4+ T cells with viral peptide pools. When 10 to 11 days of culture had elapsed, CD4+ T cells were isolated. Each participant received a vaccine that was either BNT162b2 or mRNA-1273, given as two doses. Sequencing was performed with immunoSEQ multiplex PCR; in TCRdb, only in-frame clones are kept and a portion is missing. The table includes around 16,000 clones, approximately 70% detected once. The starting material was CD4+ T cells from PBMCs cultured with SARS-CoV-2 spike peptides, obtained after COVID-19 vaccination. Source of these receptors: a human donor who received a COVID-19 vaccine.

The chain joins TRBV18 to TRBJ2-3; D is uncertain. The CDR3 loop spans 15 amino acids. The germline CDR1 and CDR2 sequences are KGHSH and LQKENI. V was shortened by 1 base and J by 3 bases, with 11 bases between the two germline ends. The CDR3 loop is CASSPLLTVTDTQYF. For the CDR3, the DNA is TGTGCCAGCTCACCACTTCTTACGGTTACAGATACGCAGTATTTT.

This clone was observed once. The rearrangement uses TRBV18 and TRBJ1-2, with a weak D call TRBD1 (6 bases). The CDR3 consists of 15 residues. V gave up 3 bases and J gave up 0 bases, with 11 bases separating them. Looked up from germline, CDR1 is KGHSH and CDR2 is LQKENI. CDR3 DNA: TGTGCCAGCTCACCCGAACAGGGCTCTAACTATGGCTACACCTTC. Its translation: CASSPEQGSNYGYTF.

The chain recombines TRBV5-1 with TRBJ2-2, with 7 positions matching TRBD1. Germline CDR1 SGHRS, CDR2 YFSETQ. Trimming at V came to 4 bases and at J to 1 base, leaving 4 bases not matched to a gene. The CDR3 has 15 amino acids. In nucleotides, the CDR3 is TGCGCCAGCAGCCGACAGGGTCTGAACACCGGGGAGCTGTTTTTT. Its protein is CASSRQGLNTGELFF.

The gene calls are TRBV3-1 (or the pseudogene TRBV3-2) and TRBJ2-3; 7 bases are shared with TRBD2. V was pared by 1 base and J by 2 bases, with 6 bases of the junction left unmatched. The CDR3 sequence is 16 residues long. Germline values: CDR1 LGHDT, CDR2 YNNKEL (reference sequence). The CDR3 loop reads CASSQGVLAATDTQYF. As DNA, the CDR3 is TGTGCCAGCAGCCAAGGGGTCCTAGCGGCCACAGATACGCAGTATTTT.

In its sample, this clone is medium-sized. The chain employs TRBV11-3 and TRBJ2-7; tentative D call: TRBD2 (6 bases). The length of the CDR3 is 13 residues. Germline V CDR1 and CDR2: SGHNT, YENEEA. V lost 4 bases, J lost 4 bases, and 11 bases lay in between. CDR3 DNA sequence: TGTGCCAGCAGCTCGGGACTTACTTACGAGCAGTACTTC. This translates into CASSSGLTYEQYF. Supplemented by reference TRBV11-3 and TRBJ2-7, the full variable domain reads EAGVVQSPRYKIIEKKQPVAFWCNPISGHNTLYWYLQNLGQGPELLIRYENEEAVDDSQLPKDRFSAERLKGVDSTLKIQPAELGDSAVYLCASSSGLTYEQYFGPGTRLTVT.